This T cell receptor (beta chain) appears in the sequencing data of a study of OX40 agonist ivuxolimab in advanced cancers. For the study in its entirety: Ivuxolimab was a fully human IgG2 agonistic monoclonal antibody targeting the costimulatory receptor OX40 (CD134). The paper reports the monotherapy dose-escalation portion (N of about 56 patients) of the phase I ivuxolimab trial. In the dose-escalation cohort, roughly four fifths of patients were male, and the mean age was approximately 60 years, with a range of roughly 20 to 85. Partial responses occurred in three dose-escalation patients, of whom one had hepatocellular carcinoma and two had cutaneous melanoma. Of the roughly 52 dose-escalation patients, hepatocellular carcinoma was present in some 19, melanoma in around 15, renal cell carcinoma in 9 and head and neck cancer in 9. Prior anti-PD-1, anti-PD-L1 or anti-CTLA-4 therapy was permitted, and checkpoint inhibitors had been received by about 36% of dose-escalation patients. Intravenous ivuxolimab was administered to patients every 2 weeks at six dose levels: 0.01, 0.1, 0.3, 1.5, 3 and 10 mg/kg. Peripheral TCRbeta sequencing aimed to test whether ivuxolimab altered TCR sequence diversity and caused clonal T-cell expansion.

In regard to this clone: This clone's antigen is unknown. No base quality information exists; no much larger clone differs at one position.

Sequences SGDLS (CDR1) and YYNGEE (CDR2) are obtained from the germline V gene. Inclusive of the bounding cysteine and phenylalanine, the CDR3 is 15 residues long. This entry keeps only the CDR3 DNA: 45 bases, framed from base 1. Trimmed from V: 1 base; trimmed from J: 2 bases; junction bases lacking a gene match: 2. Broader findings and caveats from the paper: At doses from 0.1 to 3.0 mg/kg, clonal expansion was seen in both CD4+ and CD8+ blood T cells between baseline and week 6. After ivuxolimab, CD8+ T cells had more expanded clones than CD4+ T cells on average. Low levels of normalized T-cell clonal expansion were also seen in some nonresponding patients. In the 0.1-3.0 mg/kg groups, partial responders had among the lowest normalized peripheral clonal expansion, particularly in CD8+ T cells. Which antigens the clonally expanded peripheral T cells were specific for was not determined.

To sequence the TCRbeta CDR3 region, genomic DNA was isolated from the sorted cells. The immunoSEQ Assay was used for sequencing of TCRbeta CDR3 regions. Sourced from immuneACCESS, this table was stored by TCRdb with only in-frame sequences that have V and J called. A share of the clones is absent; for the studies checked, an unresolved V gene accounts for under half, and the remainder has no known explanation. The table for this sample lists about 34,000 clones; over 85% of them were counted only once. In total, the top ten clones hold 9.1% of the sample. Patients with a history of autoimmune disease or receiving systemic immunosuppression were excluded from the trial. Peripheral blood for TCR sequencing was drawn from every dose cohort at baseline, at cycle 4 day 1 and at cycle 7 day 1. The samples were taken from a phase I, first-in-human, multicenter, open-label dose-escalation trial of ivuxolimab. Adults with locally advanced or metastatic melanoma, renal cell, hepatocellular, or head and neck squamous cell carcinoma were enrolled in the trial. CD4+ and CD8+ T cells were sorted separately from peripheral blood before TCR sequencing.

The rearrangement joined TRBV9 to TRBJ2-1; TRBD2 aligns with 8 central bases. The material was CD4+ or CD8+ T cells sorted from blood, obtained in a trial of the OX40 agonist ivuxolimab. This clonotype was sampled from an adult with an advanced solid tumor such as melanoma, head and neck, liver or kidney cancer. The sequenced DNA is TGTGCCAGCAGCGTATCGACTAGCGCCTACAATGAGCAGTTCTTC. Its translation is CASSVSTSAYNEQFF.